This TCR beta chain was captured by sequencing in a study of neurological immune-mediated disorders (dated 2019 in TCRdb). Some background on the complete study: Peripheral blood TCR-beta repertoires from HTLV-I-associated myelopathy (HAM/TSP) patients, multiple sclerosis patients and healthy controls were compared by UMI-based sequencing. Of the 65 to 70 subjects in the cohort, about 14 were HAM/TSP patients, about 34 were multiple sclerosis patients, and approximately 20 were healthy controls. The 95 to 110 TCR-beta libraries covered PBMC samples along with longitudinal samples, technical triplicates, and paired sorted CD4+ and CD8+ T-cell subsets.

This clonotype was recorded at least ten times. Its antigen is currently not known. Per-base qualities were not stored, and no clone one base away is much larger. Results and caveats for the whole study, not just this receptor: Expanded clones from different subjects shared no identical CDR3 amino acid sequences, which suggests that TCR-beta repertoires were private in all groups. TCR clonal expansion was highest in HAM/TSP patients and lowest in MS patients, with MS patients falling below even healthy controls.

V is trimmed back by 0 bases and J by 6 bases, and the junction contains 15 bases that no gene match accounts for. Reading from cysteine to phenylalanine, the CDR3 counts 19 amino acids. Only the CDR3 portion is preserved as DNA: 57 bases, with reading frame beginning at the first base. CDR1 is given as DFQATT and CDR2 as SNEGSKA, both from the germline V gene (reference sequence). cDNA was synthesized by template-switch 5'RACE using a primer with a 10-nucleotide random unique molecular identifier that tagged each TCR transcript. Every sequencing run yielded over 200 million TCR-beta sequences covering 15-18 subjects. The RNeasy kit was used for extraction of total RNA. The KAPA Real-time Library Amplification kit was used to amplify TCR-beta VDJ regions with primers for the TCR constant region and the 5'RACE anchor. A first PCR added sample indexes and Illumina adaptors, after which a second PCR increased the library yield. After Ampure bead purification, the TCR product of roughly 650 bp was size-selected on a 2% E-gel SizeSelection system. Before pooling, library quality was checked on a Bioanalyzer, concentration was measured with Qubit, and libraries were quantified with the Kapa Library Quantification kit. An Illumina HiSeq 2500 sequenced the libraries paired-end 2 x 150 bp. To increase sequence diversity, roughly 24-31% phiX was spiked into each library pool. As for how the authors treated the data: Quality-filtered reads were processed with the UMI-based MiGEC pipeline, which removed over 75% of raw TCR sequences during error correction. VDJ genes were aligned to IMGT germline references, and each clonotype was defined by a unique CDR3 amino acid sequence together with V-J genes. Clonal expansion, Shannon diversity, and CDR3 relatedness (CalcPairwiseDistances, ClusterSamples) were evaluated with VDJtools, and phylogenetic trees were built with CLCbio workbench. Using coefficient-of-variation modelling across technical triplicates, the study counted a clone as expanded if it had at least 8 unique UMIs. The public sequencing data were trimmed at Q25 with fastp and processed into clonotypes with MiXCR by TCRdb, which kept only in-frame beta chains. A single entry per CDR3 protein holds the most common genes and DNA from its merged rows. Here the V and J calls rest on TCRdb's processing, not on the authors' analysis. Recorded for this sample are tens of thousands of distinct CDR3 sequences; almost 7.5% of them occurred a single time. The top ten clonotypes cover roughly 4.5% of the sample.

The healthy controls were volunteers from a blood bank in Maryland, USA. Unsorted PBMC libraries were generated from 2 million PBMCs stored in RNAlater at -80 °C until RNA extraction. Peripheral blood underwent Ficoll-Hypaque density gradient centrifugation to isolate PBMCs, which were then cryopreserved in liquid nitrogen. Sequencing input: PBMCs. The TCR comes from a woman between 40 and 50 years old in good health. This chain is built from TRBV20-1 and TRBJ2-1; 12 nucleotides in the junction match TRBD2. At the DNA level, the sequence is TGCAGTGCTAGAGATCCGCTAGCGGGAGGGCCGCTCCCCTTCAATGAGCAGTTCTTC. This is translated as CSARDPLAGGPLPFNEQFF.